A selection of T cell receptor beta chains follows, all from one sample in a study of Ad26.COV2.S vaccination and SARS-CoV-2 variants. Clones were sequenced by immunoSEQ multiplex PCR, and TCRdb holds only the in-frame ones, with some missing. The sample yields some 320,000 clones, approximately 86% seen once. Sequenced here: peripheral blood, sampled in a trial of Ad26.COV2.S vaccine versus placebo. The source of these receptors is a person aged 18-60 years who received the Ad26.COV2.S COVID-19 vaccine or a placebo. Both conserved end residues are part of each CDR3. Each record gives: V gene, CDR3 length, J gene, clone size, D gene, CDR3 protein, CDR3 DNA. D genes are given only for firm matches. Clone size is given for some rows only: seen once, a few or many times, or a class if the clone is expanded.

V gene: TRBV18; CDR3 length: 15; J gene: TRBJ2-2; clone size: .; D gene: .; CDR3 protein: CASSPSVRSPGELFF; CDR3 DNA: TGTGCCAGCTCACCTTCTGTACGAAGCCCCGGGGAGCTGTTTTTT
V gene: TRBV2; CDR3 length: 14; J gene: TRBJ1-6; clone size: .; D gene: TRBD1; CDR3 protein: CASSGQGANSPLHF; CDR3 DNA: TGTGCCAGCAGTGGACAGGGGGCTAATTCACCCCTCCACTTT
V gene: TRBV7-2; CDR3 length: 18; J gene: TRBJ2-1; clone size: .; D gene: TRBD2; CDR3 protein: CASSTGTSGGAELYEQFF; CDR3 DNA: TGTGCCAGCAGCACTGGGACTAGCGGGGGGGCTGAGCTCTATGAGCAGTTCTTC
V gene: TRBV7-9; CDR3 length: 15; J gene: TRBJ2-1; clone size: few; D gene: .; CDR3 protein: CASSFAGRVYNEQFF; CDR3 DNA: TGTGCCAGCAGCTTTGCGGGCAGAGTTTACAATGAGCAGTTCTTC
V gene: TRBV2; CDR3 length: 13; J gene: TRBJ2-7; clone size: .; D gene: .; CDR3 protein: CASSETEYGEQYF; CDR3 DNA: TGTGCCAGCAGTGAAACTGAGTACGGGGAGCAGTACTTC
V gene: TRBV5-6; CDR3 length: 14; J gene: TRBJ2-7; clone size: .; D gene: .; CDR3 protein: CASRPGTSSYEQYF; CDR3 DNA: TGTGCCAGCAGGCCCGGGACATCCTCCTACGAGCAGTACTTC
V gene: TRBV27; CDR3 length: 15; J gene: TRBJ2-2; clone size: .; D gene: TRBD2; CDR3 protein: CASTTLAGGTGELFF; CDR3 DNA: TGTGCCAGCACCACTCTAGCGGGGGGCACCGGGGAGCTGTTTTTT
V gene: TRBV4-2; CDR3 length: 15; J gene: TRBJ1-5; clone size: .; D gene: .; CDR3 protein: CASSQEGQQDQPQHF; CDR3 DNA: TGTGCCAGCAGCCAAGAAGGGCAACAGGATCAGCCCCAGCATTTT
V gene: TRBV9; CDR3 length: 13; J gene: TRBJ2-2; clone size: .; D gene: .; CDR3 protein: CASSGAVTGELFF; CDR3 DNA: TGTGCCAGCAGCGGAGCGGTAACCGGGGAGCTGTTTTTT
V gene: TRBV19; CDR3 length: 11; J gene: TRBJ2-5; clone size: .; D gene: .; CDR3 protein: CASSLSETQYF; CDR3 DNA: TGTGCCAGTAGCCTCTCGGAGACCCAGTACTTC
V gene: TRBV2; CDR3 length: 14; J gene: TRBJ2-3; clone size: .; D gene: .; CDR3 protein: CASTRGIRGDTQYF; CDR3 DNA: TGTGCCAGCACCAGGGGCATCCGGGGGGATACGCAGTATTTT
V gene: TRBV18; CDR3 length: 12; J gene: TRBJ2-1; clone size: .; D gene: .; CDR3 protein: CASSRDRNEQFF; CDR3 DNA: TGTGCCAGCTCACGTGACAGGAATGAGCAGTTCTTC
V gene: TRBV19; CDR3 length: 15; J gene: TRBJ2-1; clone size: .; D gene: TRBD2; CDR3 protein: CASSMGTSGGNEQFF; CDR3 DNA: TGTGCCAGTAGTATGGGGACTAGCGGGGGTAATGAGCAGTTCTTC
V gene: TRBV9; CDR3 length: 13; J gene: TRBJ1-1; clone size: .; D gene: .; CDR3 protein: CASSADPRAEAFF; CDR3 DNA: TGTGCCAGCAGCGCAGACCCGAGGGCCGAAGCTTTCTTT
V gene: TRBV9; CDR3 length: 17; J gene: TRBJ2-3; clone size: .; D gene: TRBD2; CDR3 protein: CASSVEGLAGQTDTQYF; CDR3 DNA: TGTGCCAGCAGCGTAGAGGGACTAGCGGGACAGACAGATACGCAGTATTTT
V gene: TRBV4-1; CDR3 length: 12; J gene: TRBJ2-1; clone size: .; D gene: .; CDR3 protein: CASSQVVNEQFF; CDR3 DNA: TGCGCCAGCAGCCAAGTGGTCAATGAGCAGTTCTTC
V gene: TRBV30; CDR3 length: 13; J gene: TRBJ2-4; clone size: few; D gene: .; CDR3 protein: CAWSNNPKNIQYF; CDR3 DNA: TGTGCCTGGAGCAATAACCCAAAAAACATTCAGTACTTC
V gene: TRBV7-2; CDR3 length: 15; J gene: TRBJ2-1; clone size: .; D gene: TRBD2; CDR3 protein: CASSLSGGYYNEQFF; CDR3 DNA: TGTGCCAGCAGCCTTAGCGGGGGTTACTACAATGAGCAGTTCTTC
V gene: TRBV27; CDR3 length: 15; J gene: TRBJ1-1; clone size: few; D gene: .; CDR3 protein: CASSYRAGVNTEAFF; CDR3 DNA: TGTGCCAGCAGTTACAGGGCTGGGGTGAACACTGAAGCTTTCTTT
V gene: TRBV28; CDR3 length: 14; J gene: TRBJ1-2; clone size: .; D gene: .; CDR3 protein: CASKDRPRNYGYTF; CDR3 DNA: TGTGCCAGCAAAGACAGGCCACGGAACTATGGCTACACCTTC
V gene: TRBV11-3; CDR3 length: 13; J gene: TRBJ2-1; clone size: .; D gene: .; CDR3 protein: CASSSDSYNEQFF; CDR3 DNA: TGTGCCAGCAGCTCCGACAGTTACAATGAGCAGTTCTTC
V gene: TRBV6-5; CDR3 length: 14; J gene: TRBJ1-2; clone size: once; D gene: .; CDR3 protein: CASSTTGWSYGYTF; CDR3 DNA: TGTGCCAGCAGTACAACAGGTTGGAGCTATGGCTACACCTTC
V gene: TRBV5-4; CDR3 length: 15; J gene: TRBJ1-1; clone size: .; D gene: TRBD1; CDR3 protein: CASSLPTGGLGEAFF; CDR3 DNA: TGTGCCAGCAGCCTCCCGACAGGGGGCCTAGGTGAAGCTTTCTTT
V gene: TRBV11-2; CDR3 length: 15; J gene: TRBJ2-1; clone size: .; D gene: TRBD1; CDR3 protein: CASSTGQGLNNEQFF; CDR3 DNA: TGTGCCAGCAGCACAGGACAGGGTTTGAACAATGAGCAGTTCTTC
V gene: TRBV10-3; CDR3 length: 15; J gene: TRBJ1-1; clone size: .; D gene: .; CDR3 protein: CAISERGGGGTEAFF; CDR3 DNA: TGTGCCATCAGTGAGAGGGGGGGAGGAGGCACTGAAGCTTTCTTT
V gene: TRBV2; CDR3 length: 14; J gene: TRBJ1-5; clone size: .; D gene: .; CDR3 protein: CASSELRSNQPQHF; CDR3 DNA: TGTGCCAGCAGTGAACTCAGGAGCAATCAGCCCCAGCATTTT
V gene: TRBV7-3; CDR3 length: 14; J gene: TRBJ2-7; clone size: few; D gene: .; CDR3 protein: CASSLKYSSYEQYF; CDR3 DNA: TGTGCCAGCAGCTTAAAGTACAGCTCCTACGAGCAGTACTTC
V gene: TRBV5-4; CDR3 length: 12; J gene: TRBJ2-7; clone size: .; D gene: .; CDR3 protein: CASSLRGYEQYF; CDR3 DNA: TGTGCCAGCAGCTTGAGAGGTTACGAGCAGTACTTC
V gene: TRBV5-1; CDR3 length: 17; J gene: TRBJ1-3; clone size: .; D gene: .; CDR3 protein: CASSLNRDTSSGNTIYF; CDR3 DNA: TGCGCCAGCAGCTTGAATAGGGATACGAGCTCTGGAAACACCATATATTTT
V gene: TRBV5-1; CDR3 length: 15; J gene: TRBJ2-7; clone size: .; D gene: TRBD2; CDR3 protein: CASSPLAGRGYEQYF; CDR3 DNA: TGCGCCAGCAGCCCTCTAGCGGGGAGGGGCTACGAGCAGTACTTC
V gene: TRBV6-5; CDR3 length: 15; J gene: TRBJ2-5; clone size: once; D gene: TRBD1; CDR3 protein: CASRPPGQGPETQYF; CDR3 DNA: TGTGCCAGCAGGCCACCGGGACAGGGTCCAGAGACCCAGTACTTC